Presented here are 10 T cell receptor beta chains from one specimen sequenced in a study of identical twins. A single record per CDR3 protein comes from TCRdb applying MiXCR to the 5' RACE reads. This table holds around 570,000 distinct CDR3 sequences, more than 9% found once. This sample also appeared in a second study, on yellow fever vaccine responses in identical twins.

Sequencing used PBMCs. The receptors were sampled from a woman aged 18 to 35 in good health.

This clonotype was seen many times. V and J are TRBV7-2 and TRBJ2-7; 13 nucleotides align to TRBD2. Trimming removed 3 bases from V and 4 bases from J; junction bases left unmatched: 3. CDR3 length: 15 amino acids. The germline V gene has CDR1 SGHTA and CDR2 FQGNSA. DNA of the CDR3: TGTGCCAGCAGCTTGGGGACTAGCGGGATATACGAGCAGTACTTC. It specifies CASSLGTSGIYEQYF.

This sequence joins TRBV7-9 and TRBJ2-7, with a tentative D call TRBD1 (6 bases). Germline CDR1 is SEHNR and CDR2 is FQNEAQ (reference sequence). The germline V and J ends were trimmed by 1 base and 2 bases, with 15 bases remaining between them. This CDR3 region has 16 residues. This CDR3 reads CASSLVGTGPPYEQYF. The CDR3 nucleotides read TGTGCCAGCAGCTTAGTGGGTACAGGGCCTCCCTACGAGCAGTACTTC.

This clonotype was observed a handful of times. The chain uses TRBV20-1 and TRBJ2-1; tentatively, D is TRBD1 or TRBD2 (5 bases each). The CDR3 sequence is 17 residues long. The V end was cut by 0 bases, the J end by 5 bases, with 20 bases between. Per germline, CDR1 DFQATT and CDR2 SNEGSKA (reference sequence). CDR3 loop: CSARDSRGAGLNNEQFF. The CDR3 nucleotides are TGCAGTGCTAGAGATTCCCGGGGCGCAGGCTTAAACAATGAGCAGTTCTTC.

In this sample, this clonotype turned up many times. The rearrangement joins TRBV6-5 to TRBJ2-1; tentatively, D is TRBD1 (5 bases). CDR1 is MNHEY, CDR2 SVGAGI, per germline. The V and J ends lost 4 bases and 7 bases respectively, with 11 bases between them. The CDR3 sequence is 13 residues long. CDR3 in amino acids: CASSSIKGNEQFF. As DNA, the CDR3 is TGTGCCAGCAGTTCAATTAAGGGGAATGAGCAGTTCTTC.

This clonotype was detected once. A read error may account for a junction end that differs from germline. The chain recombines TRBV18 with TRBJ2-7; 11 bases are shared with TRBD2. The CDR3 length is 17 residues. Germline CDR1 is KGHSH and CDR2 is LQKENI. The chain's CDR3 is CASSQPGTSGPAYKQYF. In DNA form, the CDR3 reads TGTGCCAGCTCCCAGCCTGGGACTAGCGGACCGGCCTACAAGCAGTACTTC. The whole variable domain, filled in from reference TRBV18 and TRBJ2-7, reads NAGVMQNPRHLVRRRGQEARLRCSPMKGHSHVYWYRQLPEEGLKFMVYLQKENIIDESGMPKERFSAEFPKEGPSILRIQQVVRGDSAAYFCASSQPGTSGPAYKQYFGPGTRLTVT.

The chain employs TRBV27 and TRBJ2-1; D is undetermined. This CDR3 has 14 amino acids. CDR1 and CDR2 (germline): MNHEY, SMNVEV (reference sequence). The V gene lost 10 bases and the J gene lost 0 bases, with 13 bases spanning the gap. In DNA, the CDR3 is TGTGCCACCAACGACGGAAGCTCCTACAATGAGCAGTTCTTC. Translating gives CATNDGSSYNEQFF.

This clonotype was counted between two and nine times. This chain connects TRBV3-1 to TRBJ2-3, with D perhaps being TRBD1 or TRBD2 (5 bases each). The CDR3 contains 15 residues. Germline V lookup: CDR1 LGHDT, CDR2 YNNKEL (reference sequence). V lost 5 bases and J lost 3, with 15 bases in between. CDR3 protein: CASSTRGRLTDTQYF. The CDR3 nucleotides are TGTGCCAGCAGCACCCGGGGCAGACTGACAGATACGCAGTATTTT.

The gene calls are TRBV7-9 and TRBJ1-6, with D possibly being TRBD1 (6 bases). Germline CDR1 and CDR2: SEHNR and FQNEAQ (reference sequence). V was cut by 3 bases and J by 8 bases, with 20 bases left in between. The CDR3 sequence is 17 residues long. The CDR3 loop reads CASSFQTGRGDHSPLHF. The CDR3 bases are TGTGCCAGCAGCTTCCAAACAGGGAGGGGAGACCATTCACCCCTCCACTTT. Variable domain in full (rest from reference TRBV7-9 and TRBJ1-6): DTGVSQNPRHKITKRGQNVTFRCDPISEHNRLYWYRQTLGQGPEFLTYFQNEAQLEKSRLLSDRFSAERPKGSFSTLEIQRTEQGDSAMYLCASSFQTGRGDHSPLHFGNGTRLTVT.

Many counts were recorded for this clonotype. The chain carries TRBV7-2 and TRBJ2-7; 9 nucleotides agree with TRBD1. Looked up from germline, CDR1 is SGHTA and CDR2 is FQGNSA. V shed 3 bases and J 7 bases; nucleotides not matched to a gene: 4. CDR3 size: 13 residues. The CDR3 loop is CASSFRQGGEQYF. The CDR3 nucleotides are TGTGCCAGCAGCTTCAGACAGGGGGGGGAGCAGTACTTC.

The chain couples TRBV27 to TRBJ1-5, with D uncertain. From germline, CDR1 is MNHEY and CDR2 SMNVEV (reference sequence). Trimming left V 2 bases short and J 5 bases short, with 10 bases between. The CDR3 is made up of 14 amino acids. CDR3 residues: CASSLNRDYQPQHF. For the CDR3, the DNA is TGTGCCAGCAGTTTAAACAGAGACTATCAGCCCCAGCATTTT.